This T cell receptor beta chain was found in a study of blood T cell repertoires in COVID-19. Overall study context: Samples of COVID-19 (acute and convalescent) were obtained from the United States, Italy and Spain. The analysed material was cDNA or gDNA that came from T cells, B-cell-depleted T cells, or PBMCs.

This clone appeared once. In the study's own analysis: The assay estimated nucleated cells by amplifying reference gene primers. Here immunoSEQ multiplex PCR was the method, and the copy in TCRdb shows in-frame clones only, minus some. V and J calls and clone size are given by that table; D and trimming were obtained from the DNA. Among around 180,000 clones, roughly four fifths were seen once, and the ten largest hold about 5%. CDR1 is MDHEN, CDR2 SYDVKM, per germline. Trimming took 6 bases from V and 2 from J; bases not matched to a gene: 8. The CDR3 runs to 15 residues. The sample taken for sequencing was peripheral blood. This TCR was sampled from a woman aged 25-40 years with acute or convalescent COVID-19. The chain recombines TRBV28 with TRBJ1-2; TRBD1 agrees at 8 bases. The CDR3 sequence is CASSRTGNLNYGYTF. The CDR3 DNA sequence: TGTGCCAGCAGCCGGACAGGGAACTTAAACTATGGCTACACCTTC.